This paragraph covers one TCR beta chain sequence. Its antigen is not known. Germline V gene data show CDR1 as ENHRY and CDR2 as SYGVKD. The CDR3 covers 13 residues. The V and J ends lost 3 bases and 4 bases respectively, with 9 bases between them. Stated time point: pre-sensitization, week 0. The treatment was: therapeutic diphenylcyclopropenone sensitization with weekly scalp DPC. This sample is part of a study of human T cells and chemical hapten exposure. About the study: The upper back received 0.01% DPC by patch testing, with results read at 6 days. Per-sample TCR yield variation was attributed mainly to small pooled library volume differences.

Study findings and constraints: Against controls, expanded TCRs gave rise to significantly more large CDR3 similarity clusters.

In TCRdb, the RACE reads were re-called with MiXCR into one record per CDR3 protein. The sample yields 280,000 or so distinct CDR3 sequences, approximately 7.5% seen once. This chain joins TRBV10-3 and TRBJ1-2; no clear D gene. This receptor was identified in a man aged 18 to 30 with alopecia areata. Some clones in this sample may be carry-over from other donors' samples. Sequencing was performed on whole blood, taken in connection with sensitization to the hapten diphenylcyclopropenone (DPC). The CDR3 is CAISDQASYGYTF. For the CDR3, the DNA is TGTGCCATCAGTGACCAGGCTAGCTATGGCTACACCTTC.